This TCR beta chain was found in a study of blood T cells in healthy people across ages (dated by TCRdb to the mid-2010s). Turning to the overall study: In model experiments, roughly one uniquely barcoded TCR beta cDNA molecule per two T cells was captured by template switching. Age-related changes in TCR beta repertoire diversity were measured in the study by deep sequencing normalized with unique cDNA molecular identifiers. The donors were split into four age groups: young (average 16 years), middle-aged (about 40), aged (about 62) and long-lived (approximately 80). To avoid experimental bias, donors of different ages were distributed randomly across sequencing lanes. The study analyzed two additional independent replicas of 1 million unique cDNA reads from the same blood draw for two donors, one aged 18 to 29 and one aged 80 or older. Here is what the overall study found, with its caveats: There was a strong correlation between observed TCR beta diversity and the percentage of naive T cells measured by flow cytometry. Total diversity estimates from one million sequenced T cells were considered lower bounds and underestimates. As age increased, observed TCR beta diversity per million T cells dropped in a roughly linear way, and a significant reduction was already evident by age 40. The long-lived group showed more naive CD4+ T cells, fewer expanded clones and increased TCR diversity than the aged group, suggesting age selection. Since profiling was done on bulk unsorted PBMCs, naive and antigen-experienced compartments could not be conclusively compared. Because donor CMV infection status was unknown, age-related changes in expanded clonotypes were potentially confounded.

Preparation of the library involved 5' RACE. TCRdb names Illumina HiSeq 2500 as the instrument used. A second PCR of roughly 6 to 12 cycles was performed with a sample-barcoded 5' primer and a J-beta primer mix. Each TCR beta cDNA molecule received a unique molecular identifier from a template-switch 5' adaptor carrying 12 random nucleotides. Each sample yielded at least 3 million CDR3-containing paired-end reads. The Mint cDNA synthesis kit, primed by a TRBC-specific oligonucleotide, was used to synthesize first-strand cDNA from all RNA. Following uracil-DNA glycosylase treatment, a first 18-cycle PCR with universal primers M1SS and BC2_uni_R was performed on all cDNA. The paper's processing steps were these. For normalization, 1 million high-quality reads, each with a distinct molecular identifier, were randomly selected from each sample. Instead of being binned into consensus sequences, reads that shared molecular identifiers were thrown out. MiTCR, with a Q25 quality threshold and the strictest error-elimination algorithm, was used for CDR3 identification, clonotype clustering and error correction. A nonparametric unseen species model with Euler transformation was used to estimate lower-bound total TCR beta diversity. Through fastp at Q25 and MiXCR, TCRdb rebuilt clones from the public reads, retaining in-frame beta chains. Rows merge per CDR3 protein into single entries with the most common DNA and genes. TCRdb's processing, not the authors', yielded these V and J calls. The sample records 750,000 to 950,000 distinct CDR3 sequences, 40% to 65% of which are singletons. The ten largest clones add up to about two fifths of the sample.

Trimming at the junction amounts to 0 bases on V and 5 bases on J, and the germline ends lie 11 bases apart. The CDR3 numbers 14 residues from cysteine through phenylalanine. This entry keeps only the CDR3 DNA: 42 bases, framed from base 1. CDR1 and CDR2, looked up from the germline V gene, are SGHRS and YFSETQ. The 35 to 40 donors, aged about 6 to 95 years, were systemically healthy Caucasian individuals from Russia. Each donor gave 9 to 10 milliliters of peripheral blood, collected into EDTA-treated Vacutainer tubes. Ficoll-Paque density-gradient centrifugation was used to isolate PBMCs, with at least 7 million per sample. Total RNA, at least 6 micrograms per sample, was extracted from PBMCs with Trizol reagent. Naive CD45RAhigh/CD27high T cell percentages were measured by flow cytometry on a PBMC aliquot from every donor. Points on this clonotype: Its antigen is still unknown. No qualities accompany the bases; no much larger clone lies one base away.

The sequence joins TRBV5-1 to TRBJ2-5; 6 matching bases give a weak D call of TRBD1. The specimen was blood. The clonotype comes from a man older than 75 in good health. The nucleotides are TGCGCCAGCAGCTTGGACAGGGCGGTGGAGACCCAGTACTTC. It translates as CASSLDRAVETQYF.